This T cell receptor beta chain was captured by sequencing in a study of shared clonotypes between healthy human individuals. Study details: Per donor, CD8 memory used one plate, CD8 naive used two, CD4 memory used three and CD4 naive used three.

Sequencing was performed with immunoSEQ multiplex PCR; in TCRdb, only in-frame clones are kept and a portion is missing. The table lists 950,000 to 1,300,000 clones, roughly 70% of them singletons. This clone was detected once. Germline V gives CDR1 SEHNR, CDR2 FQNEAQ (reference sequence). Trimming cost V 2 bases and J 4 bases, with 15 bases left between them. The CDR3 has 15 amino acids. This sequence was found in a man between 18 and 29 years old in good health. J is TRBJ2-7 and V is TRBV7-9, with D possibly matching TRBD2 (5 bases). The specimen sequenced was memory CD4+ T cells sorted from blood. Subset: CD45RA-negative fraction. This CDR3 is CASSLISGDGYEQYF. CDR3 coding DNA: TGTGCCAGCAGCTTAATCAGCGGAGACGGGTACGAGCAGTACTTC.